The clone carrying this TCR beta chain was seen at least ten times. As yet, its antigen is unknown. The sample is drawn from a study of T-cell reconstitution after alpha-beta-depleted transplantation in children. Study-wide results and caveats: At one year after transplant, newly produced T cells mostly accounted for T-cell counts and diversity. Several hundred rapidly expanded clones from non-depleted graft cells reportedly supplied alpha-beta T cells about two months post-transplant. Some patients showed high day-60 TCRbeta diversity, which derived from surviving recipient T cells and thymic progenitors.

The library targeted TCRbeta and was prepared with unique molecular identifiers. Each CDR3 protein is one row after TCRdb ran MiXCR on the PCR reads. The sample has some 550,000 distinct CDR3 sequences; under 30% are singletons. This CDR3 has 15 amino acids. V shed 7 bases and J 9 bases; nucleotides not matched to a gene: 15. This sample comprised PBMCs, mostly from graft donor cells, obtained 360 days after TCRalphabeta/CD19-depleted stem cell transplant. This receptor was obtained from a boy under two years old who had a stem cell transplant for acute myeloid leukemia, so the T cells may come from the graft donor. J is TRBJ2-1 and V is TRBV12-3 or TRBV12-4, with 7 bases identical to TRBD2. The CDR3 region is CASTPPASGVPEQFF. The DNA of the CDR3 is TGTGCCAGCACTCCCCCGGCCAGCGGGGTTCCTGAGCAGTTCTTC.